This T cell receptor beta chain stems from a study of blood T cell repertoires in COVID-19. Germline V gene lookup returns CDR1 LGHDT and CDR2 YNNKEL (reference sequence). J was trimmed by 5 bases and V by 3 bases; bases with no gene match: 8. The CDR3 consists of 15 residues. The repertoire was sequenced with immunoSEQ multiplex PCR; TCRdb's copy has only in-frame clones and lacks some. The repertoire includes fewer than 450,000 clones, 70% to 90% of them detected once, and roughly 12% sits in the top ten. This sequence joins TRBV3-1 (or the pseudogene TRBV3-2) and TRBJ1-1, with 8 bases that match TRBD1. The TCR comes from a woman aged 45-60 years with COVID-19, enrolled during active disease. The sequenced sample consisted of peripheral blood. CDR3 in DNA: TGTGCCAGCAGCCACCGACAGGGGTCGGGGACTGAAGCTTTCTTT. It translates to CASSHRQGSGTEAFF.